These T cell receptor beta chains were read from a single sample in a study of shared clonotypes between healthy human individuals. Sequenced by immunoSEQ multiplex PCR; TCRdb stores in-frame clones only, minus some. The table includes roughly 2,300,000 clones, about nine tenths detected once. Sequencing was done on a sample of naive CD4+ T cells from PBMCs. Receptor source: a man between 18 and 29 years old in good health. Some clones in this sample may be carry-over from other donors' samples. Each CDR3 is given with its conserved first and last residue.

>TRBV6-6
CASSPPGQAGPYEQYF
>TRBV7-7
CASSPSGSGAYEQYF
>TRBV5-1
CASSQSQVGEKLFF
>TRBV4-1
CASSQPGVNRHEQYF
>TRBV7-9
CASRAASGYTIYF
>TRBV28
CASTGHRDRGSGNYGYTF
>TRBV11-2
CASGGAGANVLTF
>TRBV9
CASTPLGHYNEQFF
>TRBV2
CASSQGALGRNTDTQYF
>TRBV28
CASSSPTGNTEAFF
>TRBV19
CASSRGSGRTYNEQFF
>TRBV5-1
CASSLGSDPYEQYF
>TRBV5-1
CASSPGTSGSYNEQFF
>TRBV30
CAWRPQGAAGNTIYF
>TRBV6-6
CASSWVAGGLDEQFF
>TRBV28
CASSLAGGRNEKLFF
>TRBV5-1
CASSSESTDTQYF
>TRBV2
CASGGGGSTDTQYF
>TRBV27
CASSFHRGGTTGELFF
>TRBV10-2
CASSKGQGQETQYF
>TRBV28
CASSGAGRHQPQHF
>TRBV14
CASSPTGLGEKLFF
>TRBV29-1
CSVVDRAFTEAFF
>TRBV2
CASPVAGVVETQYF
>TRBV27
CASSLGVWYTEAFF
>TRBV5-1
CASSPGQGYNEQFF
>TRBV28
CASRRANSNQPQHF
>TRBV27
CASSLADTLGTEAFF
>TRBV4-1
CASSQDGGQAYNEQFF
>TRBV12-5
CASGLQVIPGSYNEQFF
>TRBV9
CASSSGPGSTGFFMNTEAFF
>TRBV6-4
CASSDSGRSNEQFF
>TRBV27
CASSLYAGEPGANVLTF
>TRBV25-1
CASSEWARGGGYTF
>TRBV7-2
CASSPTRTGTPSSYNEQFF
>TRBV6-5
CASTRFGEQYF
>TRBV7-8
CASSFNRGSYEQYF
>TRBV28
CASSSGRDRVRF
>TRBV5-4
CASSLAYRSNYGYTF
>TRBV18
CASSPSGATEAFF
>TRBV5-1
CASSLFVAGLNYGYTF
>TRBV19
CASSSSAGASYNEQFF
>TRBV5-4
CASSLFSSVYNEQFF